This T cell receptor (beta chain) was sequenced in a study of Graves' ophthalmopathy and Graves' hyperthyroidism. The wider study: No progression to ophthalmopathy over 18 months defined stable hyperthyroidism.

V was clipped by 7 bases and J by 0 bases, with 12 bases between them. Per the germline V gene, CDR1 is SNHLY and CDR2 is FYNNEI. The CDR3 spans 14 residues. Clinical symptoms and serum thyroxine were used for diagnosis; TRAb, thyroid ultrasound and orbital computed tomography were also relied on. Using RNA transcripts, the TCR beta CDR3 regions were amplified. Second-round multiplex PCR came after a first-round RT-PCR that employed HTBI primers. MiXCR, applied by TCRdb to the multiplex PCR reads, yields one record per CDR3 protein. The sample consists of around 1,200,000 distinct CDR3 sequences, roughly two fifths of them appearing once.

Sequencing used peripheral blood or thyroid tissue (not recorded which). The rearrangement links TRBV2 to TRBJ1-1; D perhaps matches TRBD1 (6 bases). This sequence originates from an adult man with Graves' hyperthyroidism. CDR3 nucleotides: TGTGCCAGCATGGGGGACACCATGAACACTGAAGCTTTCTTT. Protein: CASMGDTMNTEAFF.